This TCR beta chain was obtained from a study of tumor-infiltrating lymphocytes in primary liver carcinoma. Germline V gene data show CDR1 as MGHRA and CDR2 as YSYEKL. The CDR3 spans 19 residues. Bulk tissue was left unsorted, and RNA and DNA were co-extracted from about 20-30 mg of it. Constant-region priming of approximately 500 ng total RNA yielded TCR beta cDNA. It was through three nested multiplex PCR rounds of slightly modified ARM-PCR that TCR beta libraries arose. It was with TRBV1-TRBV30 forward primers and a C-beta reverse primer that the first two PCR rounds were run, at about 10 cycles each. From the multiplex PCR reads, TCRdb called clonotypes with MiXCR, one entry per CDR3 protein. The sample carries about 92,000 distinct CDR3 sequences, about 70% recorded once. A remark on this clonotype: A junction end diverges from the germline sequence, so it may reflect a read error.

The sequenced sample consisted of tumor-adjacent normal liver tissue. The TCR originated in a man aged 40-49 years with primary liver carcinoma and hepatitis B virus infection. The chain uses TRBV4-1 and TRBJ2-5; 8 nucleotides agree with TRBD1. The CDR3 is CASSHRGLATAQVTETQYF. CDR3 nucleotides: TGCGCCAGCAGCCACAGGGGGCTAGCAACTGCCCAAGTTACGGAGACCCAATACTTC.